The clone carrying this T cell receptor beta chain was detected many times. Germline trimming cut 1 base from V and 1 base from J; bases unmatched to any gene: 3. This CDR3 region has 15 residues. CDR1 and CDR2 (germline): SGHVS, FQNEAQ. TCRdb itself ran the reads through MiXCR, one entry per CDR3 protein. This sample has hundreds of thousands of distinct CDR3 sequences, with roughly 20% found just once. These data are taken from a study of T cell repertoires in cytomegalovirus infection. Specimen: PBMCs. The TCR originated in a human donor in good health (CMV status not recorded). Some clones in this sample may be carry-over from other donors' samples. The chain couples TRBV7-8 to TRBJ2-7; 8 nucleotides agree with TRBD2. The CDR3 reads CASSLVGRESYEQYF. The CDR3 nucleotides read TGTGCCAGCAGCTTAGTCGGGAGGGAATCCTACGAGCAGTACTTC.